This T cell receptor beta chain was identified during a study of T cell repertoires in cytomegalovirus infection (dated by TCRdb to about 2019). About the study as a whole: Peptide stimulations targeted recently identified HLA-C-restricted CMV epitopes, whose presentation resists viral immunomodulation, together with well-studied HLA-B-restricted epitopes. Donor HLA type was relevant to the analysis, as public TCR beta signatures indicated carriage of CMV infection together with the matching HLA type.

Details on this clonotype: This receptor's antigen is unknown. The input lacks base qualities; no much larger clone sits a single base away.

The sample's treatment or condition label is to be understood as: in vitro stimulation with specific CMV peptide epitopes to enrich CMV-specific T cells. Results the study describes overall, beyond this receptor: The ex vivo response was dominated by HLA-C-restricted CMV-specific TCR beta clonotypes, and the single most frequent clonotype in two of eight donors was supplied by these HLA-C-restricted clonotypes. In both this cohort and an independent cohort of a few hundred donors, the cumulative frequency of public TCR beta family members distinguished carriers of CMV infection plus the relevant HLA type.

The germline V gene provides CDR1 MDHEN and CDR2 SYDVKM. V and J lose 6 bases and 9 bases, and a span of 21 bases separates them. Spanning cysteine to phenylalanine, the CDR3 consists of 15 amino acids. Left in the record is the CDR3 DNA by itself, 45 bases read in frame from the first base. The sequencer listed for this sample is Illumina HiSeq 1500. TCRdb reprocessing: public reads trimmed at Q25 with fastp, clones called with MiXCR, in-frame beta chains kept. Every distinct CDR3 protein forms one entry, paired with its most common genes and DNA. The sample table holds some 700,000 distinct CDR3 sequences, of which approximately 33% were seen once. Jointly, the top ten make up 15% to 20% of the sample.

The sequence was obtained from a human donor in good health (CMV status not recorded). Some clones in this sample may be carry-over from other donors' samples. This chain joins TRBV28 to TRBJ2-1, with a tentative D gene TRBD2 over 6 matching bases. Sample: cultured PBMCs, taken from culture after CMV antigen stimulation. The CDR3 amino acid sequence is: CASSSPGTPPGEQFF. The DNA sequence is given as TGTGCCAGCAGCAGCCCAGGGACTCCCCCGGGTGAGCAGTTCTTC.